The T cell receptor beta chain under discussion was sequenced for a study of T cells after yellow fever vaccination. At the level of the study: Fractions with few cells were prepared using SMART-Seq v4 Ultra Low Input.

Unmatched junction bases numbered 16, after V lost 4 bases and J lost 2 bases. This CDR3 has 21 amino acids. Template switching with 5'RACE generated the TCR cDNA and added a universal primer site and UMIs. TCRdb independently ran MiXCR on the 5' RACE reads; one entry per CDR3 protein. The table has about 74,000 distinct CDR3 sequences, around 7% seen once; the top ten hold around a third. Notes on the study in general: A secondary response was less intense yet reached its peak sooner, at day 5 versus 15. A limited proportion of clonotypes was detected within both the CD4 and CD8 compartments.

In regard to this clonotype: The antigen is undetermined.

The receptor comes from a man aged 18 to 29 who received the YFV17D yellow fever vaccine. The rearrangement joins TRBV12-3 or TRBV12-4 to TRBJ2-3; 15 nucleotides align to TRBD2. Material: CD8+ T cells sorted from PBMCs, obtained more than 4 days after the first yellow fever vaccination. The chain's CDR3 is CASSSNHPGLAGGRNTDTQYF. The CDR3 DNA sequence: TGTGCCAGCAGTTCAAACCACCCCGGACTAGCGGGGGGGCGGAACACAGATACGCAGTATTTT.